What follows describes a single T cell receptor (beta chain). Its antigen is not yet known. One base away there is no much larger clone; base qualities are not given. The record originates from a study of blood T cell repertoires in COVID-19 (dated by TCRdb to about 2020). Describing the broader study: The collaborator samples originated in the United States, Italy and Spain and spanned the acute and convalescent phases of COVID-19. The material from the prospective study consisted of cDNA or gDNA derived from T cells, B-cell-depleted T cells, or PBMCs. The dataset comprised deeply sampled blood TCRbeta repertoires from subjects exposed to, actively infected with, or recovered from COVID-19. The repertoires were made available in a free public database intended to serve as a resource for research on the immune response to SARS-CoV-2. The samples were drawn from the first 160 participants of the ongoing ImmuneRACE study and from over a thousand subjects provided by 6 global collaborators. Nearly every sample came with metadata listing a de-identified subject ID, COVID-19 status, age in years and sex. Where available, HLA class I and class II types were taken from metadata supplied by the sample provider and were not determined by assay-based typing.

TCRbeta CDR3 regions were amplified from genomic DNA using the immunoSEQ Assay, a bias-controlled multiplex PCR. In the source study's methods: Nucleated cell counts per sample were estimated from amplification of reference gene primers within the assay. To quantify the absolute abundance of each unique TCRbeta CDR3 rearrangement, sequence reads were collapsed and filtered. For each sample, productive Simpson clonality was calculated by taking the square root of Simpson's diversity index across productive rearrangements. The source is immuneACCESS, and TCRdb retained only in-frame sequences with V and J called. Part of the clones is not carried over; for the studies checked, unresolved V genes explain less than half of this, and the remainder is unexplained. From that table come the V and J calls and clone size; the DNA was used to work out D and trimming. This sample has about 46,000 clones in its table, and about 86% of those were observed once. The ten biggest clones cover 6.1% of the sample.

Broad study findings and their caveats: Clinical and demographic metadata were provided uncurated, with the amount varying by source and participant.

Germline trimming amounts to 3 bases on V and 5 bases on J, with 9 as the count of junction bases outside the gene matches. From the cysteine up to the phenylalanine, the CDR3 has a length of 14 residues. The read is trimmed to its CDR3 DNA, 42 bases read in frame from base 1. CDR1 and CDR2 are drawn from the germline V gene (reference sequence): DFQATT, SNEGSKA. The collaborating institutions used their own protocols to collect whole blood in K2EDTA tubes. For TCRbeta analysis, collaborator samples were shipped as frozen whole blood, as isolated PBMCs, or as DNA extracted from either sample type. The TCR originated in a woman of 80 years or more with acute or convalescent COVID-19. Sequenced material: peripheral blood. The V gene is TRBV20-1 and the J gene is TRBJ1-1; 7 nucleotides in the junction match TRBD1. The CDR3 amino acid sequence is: CSASAGTEKTEAFF. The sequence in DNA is TGCAGTGCTAGTGCCGGGACAGAAAAAACTGAAGCTTTCTTT.